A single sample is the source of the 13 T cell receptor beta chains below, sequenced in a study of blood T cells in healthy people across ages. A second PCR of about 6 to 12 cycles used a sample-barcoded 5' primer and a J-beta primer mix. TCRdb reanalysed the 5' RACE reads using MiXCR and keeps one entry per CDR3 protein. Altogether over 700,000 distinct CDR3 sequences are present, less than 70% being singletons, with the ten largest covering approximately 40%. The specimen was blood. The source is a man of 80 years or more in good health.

The DNA of the CDR3 is TGCGCCAGCAGCTTGGAGCGGCGGGAGGCCAATGAGCAGTTCTTC. Translating it yields CASSLERREANEQFF. The chain employs TRBV5-1 and TRBJ2-1; 8 nucleotides line up with TRBD2. The CDR3 runs to 15 residues. The V gene's germline CDR1 is SGHRS and CDR2 YFSETQ. J gave up 6 bases and V 0 bases, and 5 bases lay outside the gene matches.

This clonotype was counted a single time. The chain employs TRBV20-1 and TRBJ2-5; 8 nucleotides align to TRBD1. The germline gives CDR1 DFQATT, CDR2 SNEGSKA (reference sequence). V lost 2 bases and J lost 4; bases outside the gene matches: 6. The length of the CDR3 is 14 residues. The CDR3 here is CSARTGQGGETQYF. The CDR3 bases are TGCAGTGCTAGAACAGGACAGGGCGGAGAGACCCAGTACTTC.

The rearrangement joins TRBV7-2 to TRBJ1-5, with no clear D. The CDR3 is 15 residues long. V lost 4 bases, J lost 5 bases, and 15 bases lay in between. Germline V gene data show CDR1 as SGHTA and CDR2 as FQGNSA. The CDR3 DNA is TGTGCCAGCAGCTCCCCCGGGTTGCCTCATCAGCCCCAGCATTTT. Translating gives CASSSPGLPHQPQHF.

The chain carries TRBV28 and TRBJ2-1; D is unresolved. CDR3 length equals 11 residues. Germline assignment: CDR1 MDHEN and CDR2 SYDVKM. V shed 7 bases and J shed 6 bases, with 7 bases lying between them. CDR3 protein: CASKLGNEQFF. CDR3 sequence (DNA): TGTGCCAGCAAACTGGGCAATGAGCAGTTCTTC.

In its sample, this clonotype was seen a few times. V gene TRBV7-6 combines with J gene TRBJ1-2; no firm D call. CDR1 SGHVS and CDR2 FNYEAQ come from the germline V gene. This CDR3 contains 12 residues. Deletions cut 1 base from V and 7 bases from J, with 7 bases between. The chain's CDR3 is CASSLGGIGYTF. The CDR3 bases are TGTGCCAGCAGCTTAGGGGGAATTGGCTACACCTTC. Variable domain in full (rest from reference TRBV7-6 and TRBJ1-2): GAGVSQSPRYKVTKRGQDVALRCDPISGHVSLYWYRQALGQGPEFLTYFNYEAQQDKSGLPNDRFSAERPEGSISTLTIQRTEQRDSAMYRCASSLGGIGYTFGSGTRLTVV.

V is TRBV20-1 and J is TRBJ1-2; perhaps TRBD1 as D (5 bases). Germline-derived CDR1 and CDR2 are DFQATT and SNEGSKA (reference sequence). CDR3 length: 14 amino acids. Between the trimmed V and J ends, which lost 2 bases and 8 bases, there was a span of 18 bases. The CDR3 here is CSARFPGPQGGYTF. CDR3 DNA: TGCAGTGCTAGATTTCCGGGGCCCCAGGGCGGCTACACCTTC.

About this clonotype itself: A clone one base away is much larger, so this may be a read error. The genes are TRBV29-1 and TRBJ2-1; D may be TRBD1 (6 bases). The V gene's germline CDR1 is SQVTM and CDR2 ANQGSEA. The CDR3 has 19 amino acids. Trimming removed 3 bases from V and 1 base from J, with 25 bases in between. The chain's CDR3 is CSVEFRDKGRTPSYNEQFF. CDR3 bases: TGCAGCGTTGAGTTCAGGGACAAGGGTCGTACCCCGTCCTACAATGAGCAGTTCTTC.

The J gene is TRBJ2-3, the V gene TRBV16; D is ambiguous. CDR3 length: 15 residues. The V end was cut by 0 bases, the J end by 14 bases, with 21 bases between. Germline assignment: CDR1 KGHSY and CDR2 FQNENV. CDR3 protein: CASSQSGLPGGYAYF. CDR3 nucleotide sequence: TGTGCCAGCAGCCAATCAGGGCTCCCAGGCGGATACGCGTATTTT.

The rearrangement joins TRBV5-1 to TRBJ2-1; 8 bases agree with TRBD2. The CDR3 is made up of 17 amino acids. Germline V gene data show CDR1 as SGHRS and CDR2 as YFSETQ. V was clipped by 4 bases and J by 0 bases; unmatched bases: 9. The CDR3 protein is CASSGGSGLASYNEQFF. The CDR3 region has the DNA TGCGCCAGCAGCGGGGGCTCTGGACTAGCCTCCTACAATGAGCAGTTCTTC.

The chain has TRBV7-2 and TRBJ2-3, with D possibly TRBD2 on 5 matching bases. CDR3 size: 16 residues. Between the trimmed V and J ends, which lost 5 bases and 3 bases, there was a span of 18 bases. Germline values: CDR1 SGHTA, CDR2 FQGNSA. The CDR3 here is CASSLGRFMVTDTQYF. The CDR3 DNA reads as TGTGCCAGCAGCCTGGGGAGATTTATGGTAACAGATACGCAGTATTTT.

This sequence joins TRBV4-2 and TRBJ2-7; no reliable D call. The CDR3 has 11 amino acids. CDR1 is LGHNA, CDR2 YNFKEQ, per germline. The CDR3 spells CGEKGSYEQYF. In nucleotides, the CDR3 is TGTGGTGAGAAGGGCTCCTACGAGCAGTACTTC.

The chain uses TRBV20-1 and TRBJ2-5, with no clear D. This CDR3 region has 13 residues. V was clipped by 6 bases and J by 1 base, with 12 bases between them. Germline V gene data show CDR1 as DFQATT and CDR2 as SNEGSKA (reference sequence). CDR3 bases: TGCAGTGCCAAAGGGCCCAGCCAAGAGACCCAGTACTTC. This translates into CSAKGPSQETQYF.

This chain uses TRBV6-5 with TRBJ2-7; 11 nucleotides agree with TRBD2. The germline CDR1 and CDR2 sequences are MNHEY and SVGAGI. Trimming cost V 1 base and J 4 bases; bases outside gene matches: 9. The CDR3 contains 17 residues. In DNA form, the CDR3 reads TGTGCCAGCAGTTACTTTGGGCCGGGACTAGCGGTGTACGAGCAGTACTTC. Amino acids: CASSYFGPGLAVYEQYF.